The 5 T cell receptor beta chains below come from one sample, sequenced in a study of control samples from healthy donors and cancer patients. Here immunoSEQ multiplex PCR was the method, and the copy in TCRdb shows in-frame clones only, minus some. This table has about 120,000 clones, about 94% appearing once. The sequenced material came from blood. The receptors here all came from a man aged 25-40 years in good health.

The chain joins TRBV24-1 to TRBJ2-3; TRBD2 aligns across 7 bases. J gave up 3 bases and V 7 bases, and 6 bases lay outside the gene matches. Per the germline V gene, CDR1 is KGHDR and CDR2 is SFDVKD. CDR3 length: 14 residues. DNA of the CDR3: TGTGCCACCAGCCAGGGAGGGGAAACAGATACGCAGTATTTT. This gives the protein CATSQGGETDTQYF.

V and J are TRBV5-4 and TRBJ2-3; D may be TRBD2 (5 bases). V dropped 4 bases and J dropped 5 bases, with 14 bases sitting between them. There are 14 residues in the CDR3. Germline-derived CDR1 and CDR2 are SGHNT and YYREEE (reference sequence). CDR3 DNA: TGTGCCAGCAGCCAACTAGATGTCATAGATACGCAGTATTTT. This encodes CASSQLDVIDTQYF.

The gene calls are TRBV2 and TRBJ1-2, with D unclear. Germline CDR1 is SNHLY and CDR2 is FYNNEI. The CDR3 has 15 amino acids. V was shortened by 1 base and J by 0 bases, with 9 bases between the two germline ends. This chain's CDR3 is CASSEGRASNYGYTF. CDR3 bases: TGTGCCAGCAGTGAAGGCCGGGCTTCTAACTATGGCTACACCTTC.

This clone was found a few times. The gene calls are TRBV19 and TRBJ1-1; D uncertain. V was pared by 4 bases and J by 4 bases, with 10 bases between. Germline V lookup: CDR1 LNHDA, CDR2 SQIVND (reference sequence). The CDR3 length is 13 residues. This CDR3 is CASSTTVTTEAFF. The CDR3 DNA reads TGTGCCAGTAGTACAACAGTGACCACTGAAGCTTTCTTT.

The V gene is TRBV5-5, the J gene TRBJ1-2, with a possible D match to TRBD1 (6 bases). V lost 4 bases to trimming and J lost 0 bases, with 22 bases between them. In germline, CDR1 is SGHKS, CDR2 YYEKEE (reference sequence). The CDR3 loop spans 18 amino acids. The CDR3 reads CASSPRPDRSGANYGYTF. The CDR3 coding sequence is TGTGCCAGCAGCCCCCGCCCGGACAGATCTGGGGCTAACTATGGCTACACCTTC.